This record looks at one T cell receptor beta chain sequence and its context. The assay was immunoSEQ multiplex PCR, and TCRdb's table has in-frame clones only and misses some. Of approximately 2.4 million clones listed, around 95% are singletons. The V end was cut by 3 bases, the J end by 5 bases, with 4 bases between. CDR3 size: 11 residues. Germline loops: CDR1 SGHRS, CDR2 YFSETQ. These data originate in a study of shared clonotypes between healthy human individuals. Memory CD4+ cells were the fraction left after CD45RA+ naive selection. The rearrangement joins TRBV5-1 to TRBJ2-3; D is unresolved. The clonotype was recovered from a man between 18 and 29 years old in good health. The source material was naive CD4+ T cells sorted from blood. Subset meaning: CD45RA+ positively selected. This chain's CDR3 is CASSSEDTQYF. The CDR3 region has the DNA TGCGCCAGCAGCTCGGAAGATACGCAGTATTTT.